This entry describes one TCR beta chain. The data belong to a study of T cell repertoires in cytomegalovirus infection. About the study: Public TCR beta signature analysis indicated the presence of both CMV infection and matching HLA type.

Using its own MiXCR run on the reads, TCRdb lists one record per CDR3 protein. The table lists roughly 230,000 distinct CDR3 sequences, 5% to 8.5% of them singletons. In germline, CDR1 is SGHTA, CDR2 FQGNSA. The length of the CDR3 is 17 residues. V was pared by 5 bases and J by 4 bases, with 11 bases of the junction left unmatched. The sequence derives from a human donor in good health (CMV status not recorded). Some clones in this sample may be carry-over from other donors' samples. The material sequenced was PBMCs. This chain uses TRBV7-2 with TRBJ1-2; 12 bases fit TRBD1. The CDR3 loop is CASSPGGTGGFGYGYTF. CDR3 in DNA: TGTGCCAGCAGCCCGGGGGGGACAGGGGGCTTCGGCTATGGCTACACCTTC.